This T cell receptor (beta chain) came from a study of tissue T cells after allogeneic stem cell transplantation. Time point noted: mouse harvest day 7 after allogeneic transplant. Each mouse received 10^7 T-cell-depleted marrow cells plus 10^6 splenic CD5+ T cells by tail vein. The V and J ends lost 0 bases and 0 bases respectively, with 4 bases between them. The CDR3 contains 14 residues. From germline, CDR1 is KGHPV and CDR2 FQNQEV (reference sequence). This table comes from immunoSEQ multiplex PCR, and its TCRdb copy is limited to in-frame clones, with some not included. The repertoire holds several thousand clones, about 51% seen once, with 7.5% to 9.5% in the top ten. Points on this clone: Gene labels here are mouse ones. The missing CDR3 end, 1 residue past where the read stops, is filled in from the germline J gene.

This chain joins TRBV26 and TRBJ2-3; D uncertain. This TCR derives from a female BALB/c mouse given C57BL/6 T cells with graft-versus-host disease after an allogeneic hematopoietic cell transplant. Specimen: gut tissue. The CDR3 reads CASSLSWSAETLYF. The CDR3 bases that were read are TGTGCCAGCAGTCTGTCATGGAGTGCAGAAACGCTGTAT.